This T cell receptor (beta chain) was found in a study of blood T cell repertoires in COVID-19 (dated by TCRdb to 2018 to 2021). Looking at the study overall: The collaborator samples originated in the United States, Italy and Spain and spanned the acute and convalescent phases of COVID-19. The prospective study material was composed of cDNA or gDNA derived from T cells, B-cell-depleted T cells, or PBMCs. Samples were obtained from the ongoing ImmuneRACE study (first 160 participants) and from about 1,300 subjects provided by 6 global collaborators. Subjects who had been exposed to COVID-19, were actively infected with it, or had recovered from it provided the deeply sampled blood TCRbeta repertoires that made up the dataset. The sample metadata nearly always contained a de-identified subject ID, COVID-19 status, age in years and sex. The repertoires were released in a freely available public database intended as a resource for research on the immune response to SARS-CoV-2. Where available, HLA class I and class II types were taken from metadata supplied by the sample provider and were not determined by assay-based typing. What the study reported, not specific to this receptor: Clinical and demographic metadata were provided uncurated, with the amount varying by source and participant.

V loses 5 bases, J loses 2 bases, and the germline ends lie 13 bases apart. The CDR3 contains 14 residues, cysteine and phenylalanine counted. Left in the record is the CDR3 DNA by itself, 42 bases read in frame from the first base. CDR1 and CDR2 are read off the germline V gene as SGHRS and YFSETQ. As regards this clone: Its binding antigen is unknown. Base-call qualities are not available, and no considerably larger clone is one nucleotide away.

TCRbeta CDR3 regions were amplified from genomic DNA by means of the immunoSEQ Assay, a bias-controlled multiplex PCR. As for how the authors treated the data: Nucleated cell counts per sample were estimated from amplification of reference gene primers within the assay. Sequence reads were collapsed and filtered to measure the absolute abundance of every unique TCRbeta CDR3 rearrangement. For each sample, productive Simpson clonality was calculated as the square root of Simpson's diversity index over productive rearrangements. TCRdb re-hosts the immuneACCESS table, in-frame sequences only. Its copies lack some clones; in the studies checked, an unresolved V gene accounts for under half of them, and the cause for the rest is not known. From that table come the V and J calls and clone size; the DNA was used to work out D and trimming. Within this sample are about 190,000 clones, with around 90% of them counted one time only. The ten largest clones represent around 7% of the sample.

Each collaborating institution followed its own protocols to collect whole blood in K2EDTA tubes. For TCRbeta analysis, collaborator samples were shipped as frozen whole blood, as isolated PBMCs, or as DNA extracted from either sample type. This TCR was recovered from a man aged 35-49 years with acute or convalescent COVID-19. Recombination joined TRBV5-1 with TRBJ2-5; possibly the D gene is TRBD1, per 5 matching bases. Sequences were obtained from peripheral blood. The CDR3 reads CASRRSGQQETQYF. The DNA sequence is as follows: TGCGCCAGCAGACGCTCAGGGCAGCAAGAGACCCAGTACTTC.